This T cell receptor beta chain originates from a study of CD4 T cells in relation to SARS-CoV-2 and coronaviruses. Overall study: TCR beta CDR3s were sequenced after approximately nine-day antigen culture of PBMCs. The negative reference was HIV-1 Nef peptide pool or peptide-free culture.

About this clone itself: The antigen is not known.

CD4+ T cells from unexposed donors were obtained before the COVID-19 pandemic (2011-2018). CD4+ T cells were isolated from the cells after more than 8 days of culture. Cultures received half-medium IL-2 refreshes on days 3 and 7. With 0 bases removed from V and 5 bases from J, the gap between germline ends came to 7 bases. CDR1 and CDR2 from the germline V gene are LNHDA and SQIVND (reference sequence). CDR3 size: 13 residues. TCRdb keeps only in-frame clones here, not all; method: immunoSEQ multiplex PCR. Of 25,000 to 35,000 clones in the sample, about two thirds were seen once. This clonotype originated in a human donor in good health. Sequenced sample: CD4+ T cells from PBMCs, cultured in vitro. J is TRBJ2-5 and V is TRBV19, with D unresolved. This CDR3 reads CASSIDPAETQYF. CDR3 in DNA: TGTGCCAGTAGTATAGATCCGGCGGAGACCCAGTACTTC.